Following are 25 T cell receptor beta chains from one sample sequenced in a study of beta chain features in type 1 diabetes. General study findings and limits: Type 1 diabetes patients showed a moderate but significant shortening of TCRB CDR3s in all four CD4+ subsets.

For these TCRs, the target antigens are not known. As every portion of the isolated RNA was reverse transcribed, the sequencing read expressed TCRB transcripts. Libraries were prepared by immunoSEQ multiplex PCR; TCRdb keeps only in-frame clonotypes and omits some of them. The sample includes about 340,000 clones, approximately 12% of them seen just once. Sequenced sample: naive CD4+ T cells from blood. These receptors were obtained from a woman under 30 with type 1 diabetes.

This clone was observed a handful of times. V gene TRBV9 combines with J gene TRBJ2-2; TRBD2 might be the D (5 bases). This CDR3 is 14 amino acids long. Germline CDR1 reads SGDLS; CDR2 reads YYNGEE. V lost 10 bases to trimming and J lost 0 bases, with 13 bases between them. CDR3 protein: CAARSGSNTGELFF. CDR3 sequence (DNA): TGTGCCGCGAGGAGCGGTTCGAACACCGGGGAGCTGTTTTTT.

This clone was detected a few times. The rearrangement uses TRBV5-4 and TRBJ1-1, with D perhaps matching TRBD1 (5 bases). Germline V CDR1 and CDR2: SGHNT, YYREEE (reference sequence). This CDR3 is 11 amino acids long. The CDR3 coding sequence is TGTGCGTCCCGGACGGAGGGGAAAGCTTTCTTT. Its protein is CASRTEGKAFF.

CDR3: CASTTGTTNEKLFF. CDR3 nucleotide sequence: TGTGCCAGCACCACCGGGACTACTAATGAAAAACTGTTTTTT. The rearrangement links TRBV6-6 to TRBJ1-4, with a possible D match to TRBD1 (5 bases). The V gene's germline CDR1 is MNHNY and CDR2 SVGAGI (reference sequence). With 7 bases removed from V and 2 bases from J, the gap between germline ends came to 11 bases. This CDR3 region has 14 residues.

The J gene is TRBJ2-1, the V gene TRBV11-2; D not certain. This CDR3 has 15 amino acids. Germline V CDR1 and CDR2: SGHAT, FQNNGV. The germline V and J ends were trimmed by 4 bases and 0 bases, with 10 bases remaining between them. DNA for the CDR3: TGTGCCAGCAGCTCCCCACCTAGCTCCTACAATGAGCAGTTCTTC. It yields the protein CASSSPPSSYNEQFF.

A word on this clone: Other DNA sequences of this sample code for an identical CDR3. This sequence joins TRBV19 and TRBJ2-5, with a weak D call TRBD1 (6 bases). V was shortened by 3 bases and J by 5 bases, with 10 bases between the two germline ends. Germline V gene data show CDR1 as LNHDA and CDR2 as SQIVND (reference sequence). The CDR3 length is 13 residues. CDR3 in DNA: TGTGCCAGTAGTATTGGGCAGGGGGAGACCCAGTACTTC. Translating gives CASSIGQGETQYF.

In this sample, this clone turned up a few times. The chain carries TRBV15 and TRBJ2-7; D is possibly TRBD2 (6 bases). Deletions cut 1 base from V and 9 bases from J, with 10 bases between. This CDR3 spans 12 amino acids. Looked up from germline, CDR1 is LNHNV and CDR2 is YYDKDF (reference sequence). The CDR3 protein is CATSRVAAGQYV. DNA of the CDR3: TGTGCCACCAGCAGAGTAGCGGCAGGGCAGTACGTC.

This clone came up a few times. The chain combines TRBV7-9 with TRBJ1-5; a possible D gene is TRBD1 (5 bases). The CDR3 totals 14 residues. Per germline, CDR1 SEHNR and CDR2 FQNEAQ (reference sequence). V lost 1 base, J lost 3 bases, and 7 bases lay in between. CDR3 sequence: CASSLGTTNQPQHF. The CDR3, as DNA: TGTGCCAGCAGCTTAGGGACAACCAATCAGCCCCAGCATTTT.

The chain links TRBV7-2 to TRBJ1-4; D may be TRBD1 (6 bases). CDR3 length equals 15 residues. The ends were cut back, 5 bases at V and 5 bases at J, with 15 bases in the middle. CDR1 is SGHTA and CDR2 is FQGNSA in the germline V gene. Here the CDR3 DNA reads TGTGCCAGCAGCCAACAACAGGGACGAAATGAAAAACTGTTTTTT. This sequence encodes CASSQQQGRNEKLFF.

This clone came up a few times. J is TRBJ2-7 and V is TRBV29-1, with 8 nucleotides matching TRBD1. Germline V gene lookup returns CDR1 SQVTM and CDR2 ANQGSEA. The CDR3 loop spans 13 amino acids. The V and J ends lost 6 bases and 2 bases, in that order; junction bases with no gene match: 6. The CDR3 is CSVTQGGPYEQYF. CDR3 nucleotides: TGCAGCGTGACACAGGGGGGACCCTACGAGCAGTACTTC.

This clone was counted between two and nine times. The CDR3 is CASSLESGGFYEQYV. CDR3 DNA: TGTGCCAGCAGCTTGGAGTCAGGGGGCTTCTACGAGCAGTACGTC. J is TRBJ2-7 and V is TRBV11-2; 8 bases match TRBD1. The germline V gene has CDR1 SGHAT and CDR2 FQNNGV. Trimming removed 3 bases from V and 3 bases from J; junction bases left unmatched: 7. The CDR3 runs 15 residues.

V is TRBV7-9 and J is TRBJ2-5; D gene uncertain. The CDR3 length is 14 residues. Looked up from germline, CDR1 is SEHNR and CDR2 is FQNEAQ (reference sequence). V was clipped by 5 bases and J by 5 bases, with 15 bases between them. The CDR3 region is CASSREPRSETQYF. In nucleotides, the CDR3 is TGTGCCAGCAGCCGAGAGCCCCGATCGGAGACCCAGTACTTC.

CDR3 sequence reads: CAISSLAGSSYEQYV. The CDR3, as DNA: TGTGCCATCAGCTCCTTAGCGGGTAGCTCCTACGAGCAGTACGTC. The V call is TRBV10-3, the J call TRBJ2-7, with 7 positions matching TRBD2. This CDR3 comprises 15 residues. With 6 bases clipped from V and 0 bases from J, the junction kept 8 bases outside the gene matches. Germline CDR1 reads ENHRY; CDR2 reads SYGVKD.

The CDR3 DNA follows: TGCAGCGTTGAAGATTACACTAGCGGGAAGTTATACAATGAGCAGTTCTTC. Translating gives CSVEDYTSGKLYNEQFF. J is TRBJ2-1 and V is TRBV29-1; TRBD2 agrees at 10 bases. The CDR3 has 17 residues. Germline assignment: CDR1 SQVTM and CDR2 ANQGSEA. Trimming took 0 bases from V and 4 from J; bases not matched to a gene: 9.

The rearrangement uses TRBV11-2 and TRBJ2-3, with 8 bases fitting TRBD1. V shed 0 bases and J 4 bases; nucleotides not matched to a gene: 3. CDR3 length equals 15 residues. Germline V gene lookup returns CDR1 SGHAT and CDR2 FQNNGV. Here the CDR3 reads CASSLDRTGSDTQYF. The CDR3 coding sequence is TGTGCCAGCAGCTTAGATCGGACAGGGTCAGATACGCAGTATTTT.

The CDR3 is CAISDRVSTNEKLFF. For the CDR3, the DNA is TGTGCCATCAGTGACAGGGTTTCAACTAATGAAAAACTGTTTTTT. The chain is built from TRBV10-3 and TRBJ1-4; a weak D match, TRBD1 (5 bases). V lost 3 bases and J 0 bases, leaving 8 bases between the germline ends. The CDR3 runs to 15 residues. The germline CDR1 and CDR2 sequences are ENHRY and SYGVKD.

The chain couples TRBV5-1 to TRBJ2-2, with 7 bases lining up with TRBD1. CDR1 and CDR2 from the germline V gene are SGHRS and YFSETQ. Trimming at V came to 3 bases and at J to 1 base, leaving 6 bases not matched to a gene. The CDR3 covers 16 residues. This CDR3 reads CASSWTRDRNTGELFF. CDR3 DNA sequence: TGCGCCAGCAGCTGGACCCGGGACAGGAACACCGGGGAGCTGTTTTTT.

The rearrangement links TRBV30 to TRBJ2-2; possible D gene TRBD2, 6 bases. The CDR3 sequence is 17 residues long. Looked up from germline, CDR1 is GTSNPN and CDR2 is SVGIG (reference sequence). Trimming stripped 3 bases from V and 0 bases from J, with 17 bases between. The CDR3 region is CAWRSASAPANTGELFF. In DNA, the CDR3 is TGTGCCTGGAGGAGTGCTAGCGCGCCTGCGAACACCGGGGAGCTGTTTTTT.

This clone was seen more than once but under ten times. The chain carries TRBV4-3 and TRBJ1-2; TRBD1 is a possible D gene (5 bases). Germline V gene lookup returns CDR1 LGHNA and CDR2 YSLEER. Deletions cut 4 bases from V and 6 bases from J, with 15 bases between. This CDR3 comprises 14 residues. CDR3 in DNA: TGCGCCAGCAGCCGTGGGGTGGAGGGACATGGCTACACCTTC. This codes for CASSRGVEGHGYTF.

This clone has just a few counts. A junction boundary mismatches the germline segment, possibly from a read error. This sequence joins TRBV2 and TRBJ2-5, with TRBD1 matching over 7 bases. CDR1 SNHLY and CDR2 FYNNEI come from the germline V gene. The CDR3 covers 14 residues. CDR3 protein: CATSDQTGAETQYF. DNA of the CDR3: TGTGCCACCAGTGACCAAACAGGGGCAGAGACCCAGTACTTC.

This clone was observed a handful of times. The chain recombines TRBV30 with TRBJ2-3; tentative D call: TRBD1 (6 bases). V was trimmed by 5 bases and J by 0 bases, leaving 18 bases between them. Looked up from germline, CDR1 is GTSNPN and CDR2 is SVGIG (reference sequence). The CDR3 runs to 16 residues. The CDR3 is CAWSPVGGGSTDTQYF. The CDR3, as DNA: TGTGCCTGGTCCCCAGTTGGGGGCGGAAGCACAGATACGCAGTATTTT.

The chain uses TRBV18 and TRBJ2-7; the D is unclear. This CDR3 is built from 14 residues. The V gene's germline CDR1 is KGHSH and CDR2 LQKENI. With 2 bases removed from V and 0 bases from J, the gap between germline ends came to 8 bases. CDR3 nucleotide sequence: TGTGCCAGCTCACCAGTCCCTAGCTCCTACGAGCAGTACGTC. The encoded protein is CASSPVPSSYEQYV.

The V and J genes are TRBV27 and TRBJ2-1; 9 nucleotides agree with TRBD2. The germline gives CDR1 MNHEY, CDR2 SMNVEV (reference sequence). After removal of 9 bases from V and 9 bases from J, the junction contained 12 bases not matched to a gene. The CDR3 is made up of 14 amino acids. The CDR3 DNA reads TGTGCCAGTACACTGGCGGGAGGGGCAGGTGAGCAGTTCTTC. Translation gives CASTLAGGAGEQFF.

The V call is TRBV9, the J call TRBJ1-1, with TRBD1 matching 9 bases. The ends lost 0 bases at V and 1 base at J; junction bases unmatched: 7. The CDR3 contains 17 residues. Germline lookup yields CDR1 SGDLS and CDR2 YYNGEE. CDR3 in amino acids: CASSVGGQGLTNTEAFF. In DNA form, the CDR3 reads TGTGCCAGCAGCGTAGGGGGACAGGGCCTCACGAACACTGAAGCTTTCTTT.

This chain joins TRBV5-1 and TRBJ2-1; 11 bases are a match to TRBD2. V shed 4 bases and J 4 bases; nucleotides not matched to a gene: 4. The CDR3 is made up of 15 amino acids. Germline V lookup: CDR1 SGHRS, CDR2 YFSETQ. The CDR3 is CASSPGLAAYNEQFF. CDR3 DNA sequence: TGCGCCAGCAGCCCGGGACTAGCGGCTTACAATGAGCAGTTCTTC.

The chain is built from TRBV29-1 and TRBJ2-1, with 8 nucleotides matching TRBD1. V gave up 7 bases and J gave up 8 bases; unmatched junction bases: 7. The CDR3 has 12 amino acids. CDR1 and CDR2 (germline): SQVTM, ANQGSEA. The CDR3: CSERTGLHEQFF. CDR3 DNA sequence: TGCAGCGAACGGACAGGGTTACATGAGCAGTTCTTC.